Below are 30 T cell receptor beta chains sequenced from a single sample in a study of a mutant IDH1 vaccine in newly diagnosed glioma. Sequenced by immunoSEQ multiplex PCR; TCRdb stores in-frame clones only, minus some. The data show about 130,000 clones, about 82% seen once. No antigen has been assigned to these receptors. The time point: week 11, during vaccination. The content of each vaccine dose was 300 ug of mutant IDH1 20-mer peptide, and topical imiquimod accompanied it. The sample was PBMCs, taken from a glioma patient whose treatment included an IDH1 peptide vaccine. The receptors were sampled from a man aged 35 to 55 with glioma.

This clone has only a few counts. The chain uses TRBV7-2 and TRBJ2-4; D is uncertain. V lost 4 bases and J 4 bases, leaving 5 bases between the germline ends. CDR1 and CDR2 (germline): SGHTA, FQGNSA. This CDR3 region has 12 residues. CDR3 amino acids: CASSSFKNIQYF. The CDR3 DNA is TGTGCCAGCAGCTCATTTAAAAACATTCAGTACTTC.

The gene calls are TRBV4-1 and TRBJ2-3, with D perhaps TRBD2 (5 bases). Germline V gives CDR1 MGHRA, CDR2 YSYEKL. This CDR3 is 17 amino acids long. The ends were cut back, 1 base at V and 7 bases at J, with 21 bases in the middle. The CDR3, as DNA: TGCGCCAGCAGCCAAGGTTCGGCGAGAGGGAAAGTCCATACGCAGTATTTT. Its protein product is CASSQGSARGKVHTQYF.

This chain links TRBV7-2 with TRBJ1-5; D is perhaps TRBD1 (6 bases). There are 15 residues in the CDR3. Germline V CDR1 and CDR2: SGHTA, FQGNSA. V was shortened by 4 bases and J by 1 base, with 11 bases between the two germline ends. CDR3 protein: CASSYTGMSNQPQHF. The CDR3 DNA reads TGTGCCAGCAGCTATACAGGGATGAGCAATCAGCCCCAGCATTTT.

This clone is a singleton in its sample. This sequence joins TRBV30 and TRBJ2-5; possibly TRBD2 for D (7 bases). The CDR3 consists of 14 residues. The germline V and J ends were trimmed by 3 bases and 2 bases, with 13 bases remaining between them. Germline CDR1 is GTSNPN and CDR2 is SVGIG (reference sequence). The CDR3 protein is CAWRRGGGQETQYF. In DNA form, the CDR3 reads TGTGCCTGGAGGCGAGGGGGGGGACAAGAGACCCAGTACTTC.

This clone has a single count. The V gene is TRBV19, the J gene TRBJ1-3; no clear D gene. The germline V and J ends were trimmed by 8 bases and 0 bases, with 11 bases remaining between them. The germline gives CDR1 LNHDA, CDR2 SQIVND (reference sequence). This CDR3 spans 14 amino acids. The chain's CDR3 is CASLALSSGNTIYF. In DNA, the CDR3 is TGTGCCAGTCTTGCCTTATCCTCTGGAAACACCATATATTTT.

The rearrangement links TRBV6-5 to TRBJ1-6; D unresolved. Germline V gene lookup returns CDR1 MNHEY and CDR2 SVGAGI. The CDR3 extends over 12 amino acids. V lost 7 bases to trimming and J lost 7 bases, with 8 bases between them. In nucleotides, the CDR3 is TGTGCCAGCAATAGAAAGAATTCACCCCTCCACTTT. It yields the protein CASNRKNSPLHF.

This clone has just one count. The chain links TRBV27 to TRBJ1-2, with 11 bases identical to TRBD1. Germline CDR1 reads MNHEY; CDR2 reads SMNVEV (reference sequence). This CDR3 has 15 residues. The V segment lost 6 bases and the J segment 6 bases; nucleotides outside the gene matches: 9. CDR3 nucleotide sequence: TGTGCCAGCAGACCCAGCGGGACAGGGGGAAATGGCTACACCTTC. Amino acid sequence: CASRPSGTGGNGYTF.

This clone is a singleton in its sample. J is TRBJ2-1 and V is TRBV7-8; perhaps TRBD2 as D (6 bases). Trimming pared 2 bases from V and 1 base from J, leaving 12 bases between. CDR3 length: 16 residues. From germline, CDR1 is SGHVS and CDR2 FQNEAQ. The CDR3: CASSLRPRGSYNEQFF. DNA of the CDR3: TGTGCCAGCAGCTTACGTCCGCGGGGATCCTACAATGAGCAGTTCTTC.

This rearrangement joins TRBV11-2 to TRBJ2-7; 10 nucleotides match TRBD1. From germline, CDR1 is SGHAT and CDR2 FQNNGV. The CDR3 runs 14 residues. V lost 5 bases and J lost 3; bases outside the gene matches: 4. In DNA form, the CDR3 reads TGTGCCAGCAGCCGGACAGGGGGAAACTACGAGCAGTACTTC. Protein sequence: CASSRTGGNYEQYF.

The V and J genes are TRBV19 and TRBJ1-5, with 7 bases that match TRBD1. Trimming at V came to 6 bases and at J to 3 bases, leaving 5 bases not matched to a gene. The length of the CDR3 is 14 residues. The V gene's germline CDR1 is LNHDA and CDR2 SQIVND (reference sequence). CDR3 in DNA: TGTGCCAGTAGCCTGGGACAGAACAATCAGCCCCAGCATTTT. Its protein is CASSLGQNNQPQHF.

This chain connects TRBV27 to TRBJ2-1; 9 bases are a match to TRBD2. With V trimmed by 8 bases and J by 7 bases, 9 bases remained unmatched. Germline lookup yields CDR1 MNHEY and CDR2 SMNVEV (reference sequence). CDR3 length: 14 amino acids. CDR3: CASGSGGPENEQFF. For the CDR3, the DNA is TGTGCCAGCGGGAGCGGGGGGCCAGAGAATGAGCAGTTCTTC.

The sample holds one count of this clone. The chain is built from TRBV20-1 and TRBJ1-2; D unresolved. The CDR3 has 10 residues. Trimming stripped 3 bases from V and 6 bases from J, with 5 bases between. Germline CDR1 is DFQATT and CDR2 is SNEGSKA (reference sequence). CDR3 loop: CSAREHGYTF. The CDR3 DNA follows: TGCAGTGCTAGGGAACATGGCTACACCTTC.

The CDR3 coding sequence is TGTGCCAGCAGCTTCCCGGGGCAGTCCTACGAGCAGTACTTC. Its translation is CASSFPGQSYEQYF. The rearrangement uses TRBV7-2 and TRBJ2-7; the D gene could be TRBD1 or TRBD2 (5 bases each). Germline lookup yields CDR1 SGHTA and CDR2 FQGNSA. The CDR3 loop spans 14 amino acids. V lost 3 bases, J lost 1 base, and 10 bases lay in between.

V is TRBV5-1 and J is TRBJ2-5; perhaps D is TRBD1 or TRBD2 (5 bases each). The CDR3 consists of 11 residues. Looked up from germline, CDR1 is SGHRS and CDR2 is YFSETQ. Trimming took 3 bases from V and 5 from J, leaving 5 bases between them. The CDR3 reads CASSWGETQYF. The CDR3 DNA reads as TGCGCCAGCAGCTGGGGGGAGACCCAGTACTTC.

The rearrangement joins TRBV18 to TRBJ1-1; 8 bases agree with TRBD1. Germline V gene lookup returns CDR1 KGHSH and CDR2 LQKENI. V lost 4 bases and J lost 3; bases outside the gene matches: 7. CDR3 length: 15 residues. The CDR3: CASSQTETGDTEAFF. CDR3 DNA sequence: TGTGCCAGCTCACAAACTGAGACAGGGGACACTGAAGCTTTCTTT.

The chain carries TRBV6-1 and TRBJ2-7, with D perhaps TRBD2 (5 bases). CDR3 length: 13 amino acids. Germline CDR1 is MNHNS and CDR2 is SASEGT. V shed 3 bases and J shed 4 bases, with 10 bases lying between them. CDR3: CASSDPGYYEQYF. The CDR3 DNA reads TGTGCCAGCAGTGATCCGGGGTATTACGAGCAGTACTTC.

In this sample, this clone turned up once. This chain links TRBV11-2 with TRBJ2-1; 9 bases fit TRBD1. Looked up from germline, CDR1 is SGHAT and CDR2 is FQNNGV. J was trimmed by 2 bases and V by 0 bases; bases with no gene match: 5. This CDR3 has 17 amino acids. Here the CDR3 DNA reads TGTGCCAGCAGCTTAGATCCGGGACAGGGACCCTACAATGAGCAGTTCTTC. Translation gives CASSLDPGQGPYNEQFF.

The chain joins TRBV7-9 to TRBJ2-7, with 11 positions matching TRBD2. This CDR3 is built from 15 residues. Germline-derived CDR1 and CDR2 are SEHNR and FQNEAQ (reference sequence). Germline trimming cut 7 bases from V and 7 bases from J; bases unmatched to any gene: 12. As DNA, the CDR3 is TGTGCCAGCACCACTTTAGCGGGGGGGCCAGGGGAGCAGTACTTC. As protein: CASTTLAGGPGEQYF.

This chain uses TRBV7-9 with TRBJ1-1, with a possible D match to TRBD1 (6 bases). Germline V lookup: CDR1 SEHNR, CDR2 FQNEAQ (reference sequence). The V gene lost 8 bases and the J gene lost 1 base, with 17 bases spanning the gap. The CDR3 runs to 15 residues. Written as DNA, the CDR3 is TGTGCCAGCCGGGCCCCGGGGGGCCCGAACACTGAAGCTTTCTTT. Encoded protein: CASRAPGGPNTEAFF.

V usage is TRBV9 and J usage is TRBJ1-1; a possible D gene is TRBD1 (5 bases). The germline CDR1 and CDR2 sequences are SGDLS and YYNGEE. The V end was cut by 0 bases, the J end by 7 bases, with 13 bases between. The CDR3 is made up of 14 amino acids. The CDR3 spells CASSVGVTGIEAFF. CDR3 DNA: TGTGCCAGCAGCGTAGGGGTCACAGGAATTGAAGCTTTCTTT.

The gene calls are TRBV6-5 and TRBJ1-2; D call uncertain. Trimming stripped 2 bases from V and 1 base from J, with 14 bases between. CDR3 length: 16 residues. Germline V gene data show CDR1 as MNHEY and CDR2 as SVGAGI. The CDR3 nucleotides are TGTGCCAGCAGTTACAAGTTACTAGGCTATAACTATGGCTACACCTTC. As protein: CASSYKLLGYNYGYTF.

This clone was observed a handful of times. J is TRBJ2-7 and V is TRBV4-2, with a tentative D call TRBD1 (5 bases). The V gene's germline CDR1 is LGHNA and CDR2 YNFKEQ. The V end was cut by 4 bases, the J end by 0 bases, with 16 bases between. This CDR3 comprises 16 residues. The CDR3 nucleotides are TGTGCCAGCAGCCCGATTACAGGAATTAGCTCCTACGAGCAGTACTTC. Translating it yields CASSPITGISSYEQYF.

This clone was recorded only once. V is TRBV4-3 and J is TRBJ2-3, with D uncertain. The CDR3 runs 13 residues. CDR1 and CDR2 from the germline V gene are LGHNA and YSLEER. Trimming shortened V by 0 bases and J by 5 bases, and 6 bases separated the two germline ends. CDR3 sequence (DNA): TGCGCCAGCAGCCAAGACAGATTAGATACGCAGTATTTT. Translated: CASSQDRLDTQYF.

This chain connects TRBV28 to TRBJ2-7; 9 bases line up with TRBD1. The ends lost 6 bases at V and 3 bases at J; junction bases unmatched: 9. The germline CDR1 and CDR2 sequences are MDHEN and SYDVKM. The CDR3 sequence is 15 residues long. This CDR3 is CASREWTGDVYEQYF. In nucleotides, the CDR3 is TGTGCCAGCAGGGAGTGGACAGGGGACGTCTACGAGCAGTACTTC.

The chain carries TRBV5-8 and TRBJ2-5, with 7 bases fitting TRBD2. Unmatched junction bases numbered 7, after V lost 3 bases and J lost 5 bases. The CDR3 runs to 14 residues. Germline V gene sequence: CDR1 SGHTS, CDR2 YDEGEE. The chain's CDR3 is CASSSQGGRETQYF. CDR3 bases: TGTGCCAGCAGCTCCCAGGGAGGGAGGGAGACCCAGTACTTC.

This clone was recorded once. The chain joins TRBV19 to TRBJ2-1; 9 positions agree with TRBD2. The CDR3 has 13 residues. CDR1 and CDR2 from the germline V gene are LNHDA and SQIVND (reference sequence). J gave up 6 bases and V 3 bases, and 0 bases lay outside the gene matches. This CDR3 is CASSMGLANEQFF. CDR3 DNA: TGTGCCAGTAGTATGGGACTAGCCAATGAGCAGTTCTTC. Supplemented by reference TRBV19 and TRBJ2-1, the full variable domain reads DGGITQSPKYLFRKEGQNVTLSCEQNLNHDAMYWYRQDPGQGLRLIYYSQIVNDFQKGDIAEGYSVSREKKESFPLTVTSAQKNPTAFYLCASSMGLANEQFFGPGTRLTVL.

The rearrangement uses TRBV7-9 and TRBJ2-1; TRBD1 might be the D (5 bases). This CDR3 comprises 13 residues. The germline V gene has CDR1 SEHNR and CDR2 FQNEAQ (reference sequence). The ends were cut back, 8 bases at V and 2 bases at J, with 10 bases in the middle. The CDR3 sequence: CASVQGTYNEQFF. The DNA for the CDR3 is TGTGCCAGCGTCCAGGGAACCTACAATGAGCAGTTCTTC.

The chain has TRBV19 and TRBJ1-1; 9 bases fit TRBD1. V lost 4 bases to trimming and J lost 6 bases; unmatched junction nucleotides: 9. Germline loops: CDR1 LNHDA, CDR2 SQIVND (reference sequence). CDR3 size: 15 residues. The CDR3 here is CASSTTGGPRAEAFF. The CDR3 region has the DNA TGTGCCAGTAGTACGACAGGGGGGCCTCGGGCTGAAGCTTTCTTT.

This clone has more than one count but fewer than ten. The chain uses TRBV10-3 and TRBJ2-2; 8 bases line up with TRBD2. After removal of 7 bases from V and 6 bases from J, the junction contained 4 bases not matched to a gene. Germline V CDR1 and CDR2: ENHRY, SYGVKD. The CDR3 spans 13 residues. CDR3 nucleotide sequence: TGTGCCATCAAAGGGCGGGAGGCCGGGGAGCTGTTTTTT. Residues: CAIKGREAGELFF.

The rearrangement joins TRBV28 to TRBJ2-7, with D maybe TRBD2 (6 bases). This CDR3 spans 16 amino acids. Trimming stripped 6 bases from V and 0 bases from J, with 18 bases between. Germline loops: CDR1 MDHEN, CDR2 SYDVKM. DNA of the CDR3: TGTGCCAGCAGAAAATCCGGAGCGGGTTCCTCCTACGAGCAGTACTTC. It specifies CASRKSGAGSSYEQYF. Complete variable domain (other parts from reference TRBV28 and TRBJ2-7): DVKVTQSSRYLVKRTGEKVFLECVQDMDHENMFWYRQDPGLGLRLIYFSYDVKMKEKGDIPEGYSVSREKKERFSLILESASTNQTSMYLCASRKSGAGSSYEQYFGPGTRLTVT.